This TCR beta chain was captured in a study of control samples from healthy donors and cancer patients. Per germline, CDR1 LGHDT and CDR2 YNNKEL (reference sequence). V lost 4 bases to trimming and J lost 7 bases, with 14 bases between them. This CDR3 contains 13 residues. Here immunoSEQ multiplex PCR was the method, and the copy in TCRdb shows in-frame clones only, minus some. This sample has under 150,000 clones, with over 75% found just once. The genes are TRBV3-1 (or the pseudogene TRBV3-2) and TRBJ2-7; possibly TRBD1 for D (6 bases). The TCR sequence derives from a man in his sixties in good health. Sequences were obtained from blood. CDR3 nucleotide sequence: TGTGCCAGCAGCCTGGGGACACCTCTAGAGCAGTACTTC. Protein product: CASSLGTPLEQYF.